The entry below gives a single TCR beta chain sequence along with its context. Its cognate antigen is unknown. This sample stems from a study of T cell responses to AZD1222 COVID-19 vaccine. Study as a whole: Pooling was applied to second doses at about 4 or about 12 weeks. Study findings and constraints: Donors were chiefly white British, with a greater number of females, and clonal diversity was perhaps underestimated. Spike as a whole was targeted by vaccine-associated CD4 TCRs, dominant at 160-218 and 743-854. The study sampled repertoires only after the peak T cell response.

Using immunoSEQ multiplex PCR, the repertoire was profiled, and TCRdb retains in-frame clones only, with some absent. The sample lists tens of thousands of clones; around 84% were seen once. Germline V gene sequence: CDR1 MNHEY, CDR2 SVGAGI. The CDR3 has 15 residues. V lost 0 bases and J lost 2; bases outside the gene matches: 0. This TCR was sampled from an adult in good health. Material: peripheral blood, obtained on day 0 of AZD1222 vaccination. The chain recombines TRBV6-5 with TRBJ1-3; 8 bases map to TRBD1. For the CDR3, the DNA is TGTGCCAGCAGTTACTCGACAGGGGCTGGAAACACCATATATTTT. Its protein is CASSYSTGAGNTIYF.